This entry lists 29 T cell receptor beta chains sequenced from one sample in a study of CXCR3-negative and CXCR3-positive naive CD8 T cells. Overall study findings and caveats: CXCR3-negative naive cells had less hydrophobic TRB CDR3s than did CXCR3-positive naive cells.

Their antigens remain unidentified. TRB cDNA was prepared as libraries by UMI-labeled 5' RACE. TCRdb reprocessed the 5' RACE reads; each CDR3 protein has one entry and no DNA is given. The sample holds roughly 130,000 distinct CDR3 sequences. The sample was naive CXCR3+ CD8+ T cells from blood. Subset: CD45RO-CCR7+CD27+CD95- naive CD8+ T cells expressing CXCR3 (TNR3+). The receptors originated from a human donor in good health. Some clones in this sample may be carry-over from other donors' samples.

This chain connects TRBV9 to TRBJ2-1; the D call of TRBD1 rests on TCRdb alone, since no DNA is present to check it. The germline gives CDR1 SGDLS, CDR2 YYNGEE. The CDR3 length is 18 residues. The CDR3 sequence is CASSARRGGTGLYNEQFF.

This CDR3 reads CASSLYGGGTDTQYF. The chain is built from TRBV7-3 and TRBJ2-3. Germline-derived CDR1 and CDR2 are SGHTA and FQGTGA. This CDR3 is 15 amino acids long.

The V call is TRBV30, the J call TRBJ2-5. CDR1 GTSNPN and CDR2 SVGIG come from the germline V gene (reference sequence). The CDR3 has 12 residues. The CDR3 sequence is CAWSGLRETQYF.

The rearrangement uses TRBV11-2 and TRBJ2-1; with no DNA, the TCRdb D assignment of TRBD1 cannot be verified. The V gene's germline CDR1 is SGHAT and CDR2 FQNNGV. The CDR3 contains 20 residues. The chain's CDR3 is CASSLDSLSGDRTFLNEQFF.

The rearrangement uses TRBV28 and TRBJ1-3; the TRBD1 assignment by TCRdb is unverifiable without DNA. The CDR3 consists of 18 residues. Germline V gene data show CDR1 as MDHEN and CDR2 as SYDVKM. The CDR3 loop is CASTLLGGSGPPGNTIYF.

The rearrangement joins TRBV7-6 to TRBJ2-7; TCRdb calls TRBD1, which cannot be checked without DNA. The CDR3 extends over 16 amino acids. From germline, CDR1 is SGHVS and CDR2 FNYEAQ. CDR3 protein: CASSLARGASSYEQYF.

V gene TRBV29-1 combines with J gene TRBJ2-1; TCRdb designates TRBD2, a call that cannot be tested without DNA. The CDR3 is 14 residues long. Germline CDR1 and CDR2: SQVTM and ANQGSEA. The CDR3 here is CSVDGLADLNEQFF.

This chain uses TRBV3-1 with TRBJ2-7; TCRdb gives TRBD2 as the D gene, but with no DNA this cannot be confirmed. Germline V gives CDR1 LGHDT, CDR2 YNNKEL (reference sequence). The CDR3 has 15 amino acids. CDR3 in amino acids: CASSETRDSSYEQYF.

V and J are TRBV20-1 and TRBJ2-2. Germline V gene data show CDR1 as DFQATT and CDR2 as SNEGSKA (reference sequence). The CDR3 runs to 13 residues. This CDR3 is CSARAVNTGELFF.

This chain connects TRBV20-1 to TRBJ2-7; TCRdb selects TRBD2, and the lack of DNA leaves this call unchecked. In germline, CDR1 is DFQATT, CDR2 SNEGSKA (reference sequence). This CDR3 region has 14 residues. CDR3: CSASGEAGGHEQYF.

The V and J genes are TRBV12-3 or TRBV12-4 and TRBJ2-7; TCRdb gives TRBD1 as the D gene, but with no DNA this cannot be confirmed. The CDR3 totals 15 residues. Here the CDR3 reads CASSLAQVQFYEQYF.

The chain is built from TRBV3-1 and TRBJ2-5. Germline-derived CDR1 and CDR2 are LGHDT and YNNKEL (reference sequence). The CDR3 runs to 12 residues. This CDR3 is CASNDVQETQYF.

The V call is TRBV29-1, the J call TRBJ2-7. This CDR3 is built from 13 residues. The germline gives CDR1 SQVTM, CDR2 ANQGSEA. CDR3: CSVGTAGSYEQYF.

V gene TRBV5-4 combines with J gene TRBJ2-5; the D gene TCRdb calls, TRBD2, cannot be checked with no DNA. The CDR3 is made up of 15 amino acids. Germline assignment: CDR1 SGHNT and CDR2 YYREEE (reference sequence). The CDR3 sequence is CASSLVAGGPPTQYF.

The chain combines TRBV20-1 with TRBJ1-5. Germline CDR1 reads DFQATT; CDR2 reads SNEGSKA (reference sequence). The CDR3 is 13 amino acids. The CDR3 reads CSARDYGNQPQHF.

CDR3 loop: CASRPYYNEQFF. The V gene is TRBV11-1, the J gene TRBJ2-1. The CDR3 is 12 residues long. The germline CDR1 and CDR2 sequences are SGHAT and FQDESV (reference sequence).

The chain carries TRBV7-9 and TRBJ2-5; the TCRdb call, TRBD2, lacks DNA for checking. This CDR3 is built from 17 residues. Germline V CDR1 and CDR2: SEHNR, FQNEAQ (reference sequence). CDR3 loop: CASSSPPASGGGETQYF. The complete variable domain, with remaining parts taken from reference TRBV7-9 and TRBJ2-5, reads DTGVSQNPRHKITKRGQNVTFRCDPISEHNRLYWYRQTLGQGPEFLTYFQNEAQLEKSRLLSDRFSAERPKGSFSTLEIQRTEQGDSAMYLCASSSPPASGGGETQYFGPGTRLLVL.

This chain joins TRBV6-5 and TRBJ2-1; TCRdb's D call, TRBD2, is unchecked because there is no DNA. The CDR3 extends over 16 amino acids. CDR1 MNHEY and CDR2 SVGAGI come from the germline V gene. The CDR3 protein is CASTNVPGARYNEQFF.

The CDR3 protein is CASSSGWATDTQYF. The V gene is TRBV6-5, the J gene TRBJ2-3. The CDR3 consists of 14 residues. Germline CDR1 and CDR2: MNHEY and SVGAGI.

The chain carries TRBV9 and TRBJ2-5; absent DNA, TCRdb's TRBD1 call cannot be checked. The CDR3 sequence is 15 residues long. Germline V gene sequence: CDR1 SGDLS, CDR2 YYNGEE. This CDR3 reads CASSGSGQSQETQYF.

The CDR3 reads CASSEPAGEQYF. The genes are TRBV21-1 and TRBJ2-7. TRBV21-1 is recorded as a pseudogene. The length of the CDR3 is 12 residues.

J is TRBJ1-1 and V is TRBV29-1. This CDR3 has 13 amino acids. The germline gives CDR1 SQVTM, CDR2 ANQGSEA. The CDR3 is CSVEWLLNTEAFF.

This chain joins TRBV7-3 and TRBJ1-6; TCRdb's assignment of TRBD1 cannot be checked, as there is no DNA. From germline, CDR1 is SGHTA and CDR2 FQGTGA. This CDR3 is 15 amino acids long. This CDR3 is CASSLSGTDNSPLHF.

The V call is TRBV6-1, the J call TRBJ2-1; TCRdb's D gene call, TRBD2, goes unchecked for lack of DNA. This CDR3 has 14 residues. Germline CDR1 and CDR2: MNHNS and SASEGT. The chain's CDR3 is CASTQGGEHNEQFF.

The V gene is TRBV11-3, the J gene TRBJ2-1; TCRdb names TRBD2, which stays unverified in the absence of DNA. This CDR3 has 16 amino acids. CDR1 is SGHNT, CDR2 YENEEA, per germline. The CDR3 sequence: CASSPGTSGRGFEQFF.

The chain is built from TRBV3-1 and TRBJ2-7; TCRdb's D call of TRBD2 is untestable without DNA. Germline V gives CDR1 LGHDT, CDR2 YNNKEL (reference sequence). The CDR3 extends over 15 amino acids. The CDR3 sequence: CASSRGLAGSYEQYF.

V usage is TRBV29-1 and J usage is TRBJ2-7; absent DNA, TCRdb's TRBD1 call cannot be checked. Germline V CDR1 and CDR2: SQVTM, ANQGSEA. CDR3 length: 13 residues. The CDR3 sequence: CSVAPTGEYEQYF.

The V and J genes are TRBV27 and TRBJ2-7. This CDR3 region has 15 residues. CDR1 is MNHEY, CDR2 SMNVEV, per germline (reference sequence). CDR3 residues: CASSLRQHYSYEQYF.

The CDR3 loop is CASSFRDISTDTQYF. The V gene is TRBV28, the J gene TRBJ2-3; TCRdb selects TRBD1, and the lack of DNA leaves this call unchecked. Germline lookup yields CDR1 MDHEN and CDR2 SYDVKM. This CDR3 region has 15 residues.